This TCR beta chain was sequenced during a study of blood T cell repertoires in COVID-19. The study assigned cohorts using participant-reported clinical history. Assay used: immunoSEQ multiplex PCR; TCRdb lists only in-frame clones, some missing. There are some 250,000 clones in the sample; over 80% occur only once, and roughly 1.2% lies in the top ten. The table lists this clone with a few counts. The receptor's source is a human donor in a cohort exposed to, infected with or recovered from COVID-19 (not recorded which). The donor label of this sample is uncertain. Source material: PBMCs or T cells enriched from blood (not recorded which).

The CDR3 spells CASSQARGRAYGYTF. CDR3 nucleotides: TGCGCCAGCAGCCAAGCCAGAGGCAGGGCTTATGGCTACACCTTC. The chain carries TRBV4-3 and TRBJ1-2, with TRBD1 as a possible D gene (5 bases). This CDR3 is 15 amino acids long. The V and J ends lost 1 base and 5 bases respectively, with 14 bases between them. The germline gives CDR1 LGHNA, CDR2 YSLEER.